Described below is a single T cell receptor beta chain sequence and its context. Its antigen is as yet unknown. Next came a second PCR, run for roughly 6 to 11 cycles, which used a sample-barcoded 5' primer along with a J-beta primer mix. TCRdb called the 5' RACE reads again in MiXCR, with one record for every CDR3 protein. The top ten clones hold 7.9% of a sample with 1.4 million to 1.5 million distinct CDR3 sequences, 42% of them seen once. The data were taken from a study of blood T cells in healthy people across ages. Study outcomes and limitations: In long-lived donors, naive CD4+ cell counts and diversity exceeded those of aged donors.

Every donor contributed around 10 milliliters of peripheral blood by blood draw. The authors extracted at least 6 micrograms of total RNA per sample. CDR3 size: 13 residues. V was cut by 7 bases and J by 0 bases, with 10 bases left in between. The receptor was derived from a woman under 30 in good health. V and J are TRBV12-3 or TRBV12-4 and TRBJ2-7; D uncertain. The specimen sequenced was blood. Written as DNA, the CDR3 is TGTGCCAGCACCTTAGAGTCCTCCTACGAGCAGTACTTC. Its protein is CASTLESSYEQYF.